This T cell receptor (beta chain) was profiled in a study of early T cells in non-severe SARS-CoV-2 infection. Study as a whole: Chains stayed unpaired after sequencing of bulk RNA from unsorted whole blood.

This clonotype appeared many times. The antigen remains undetermined. Researchers attached unique molecular identifiers to individual cDNA molecules. TCRdb re-derived calls from the 5' RACE reads in MiXCR, one entry per CDR3 protein. There are some 52,000 distinct CDR3 sequences in the sample; around 8% occur only once, and around 9.4% lies in the top ten. Findings and limits, study-wide: A preference for anti-spike CD8 responses marked VDJdb matching, which missed private and CD4 specificities.

V lost 3 bases to trimming and J lost 1 base; unmatched junction nucleotides: 7. The germline V gene encodes CDR1 SGHDT and CDR2 YYEEEE. This CDR3 has 16 residues. Sequencing was done on a sample of whole blood. The sequence was obtained from an adult who was a healthcare worker with PCR-confirmed SARS-CoV-2 infection or an uninfected control (not recorded which). The chain couples TRBV5-6 to TRBJ2-5; 9 bases agree with TRBD2. In DNA, the CDR3 is TGTGCCAGCAGCTCCCAATGGGGACTAGCCCAAGAGACCCAGTACTTC. Translation: CASSSQWGLAQETQYF.